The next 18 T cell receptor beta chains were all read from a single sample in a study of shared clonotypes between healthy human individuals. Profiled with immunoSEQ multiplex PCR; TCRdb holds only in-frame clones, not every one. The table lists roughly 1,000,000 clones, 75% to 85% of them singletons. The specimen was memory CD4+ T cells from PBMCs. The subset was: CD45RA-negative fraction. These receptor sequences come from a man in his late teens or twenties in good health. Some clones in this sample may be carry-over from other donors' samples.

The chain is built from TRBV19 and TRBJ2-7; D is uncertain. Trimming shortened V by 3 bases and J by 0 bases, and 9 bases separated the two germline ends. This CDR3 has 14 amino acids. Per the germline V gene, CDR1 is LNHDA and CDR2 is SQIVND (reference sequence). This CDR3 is CASSIRAGSYEQYF. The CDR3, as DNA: TGTGCCAGTAGTATTCGGGCAGGCTCCTACGAGCAGTACTTC.

CDR3 bases: TGTGCCTGGAGTGTACTCGTAAATCAGCCCCAGCATTTT. This codes for CAWSVLVNQPQHF. The chain links TRBV30 to TRBJ1-5; the D is unclear. The ends were cut back, 0 bases at V and 4 bases at J, with 7 bases in the middle. The CDR3 is made up of 13 amino acids. Germline loops: CDR1 GTSNPN, CDR2 SVGIG (reference sequence).

The CDR3 here is CASSEAGLAAYNEQFF. Written as DNA, the CDR3 is TGTGCCAGCAGTGAAGCGGGGCTAGCGGCCTACAATGAGCAGTTCTTC. The rearrangement links TRBV6-1 to TRBJ2-1, with TRBD2 identical over 7 bases. This CDR3 contains 16 residues. Germline CDR1 reads MNHNS; CDR2 reads SASEGT. Trimming at V came to 0 bases and at J to 2 bases, leaving 4 bases not matched to a gene.

The CDR3, as DNA: TGTGCCAGCAGCCAAGATGGTAGCGGGAGTCCAGATACGCAGTATTTT. Translating gives CASSQDGSGSPDTQYF. The V call is TRBV4-2, the J call TRBJ2-3, with 9 bases fitting TRBD2. Germline assignment: CDR1 LGHNA and CDR2 YNFKEQ. This CDR3 spans 16 amino acids. The J segment lost 4 bases and the V segment lost 0 bases, leaving 5 bases of the junction unmatched.

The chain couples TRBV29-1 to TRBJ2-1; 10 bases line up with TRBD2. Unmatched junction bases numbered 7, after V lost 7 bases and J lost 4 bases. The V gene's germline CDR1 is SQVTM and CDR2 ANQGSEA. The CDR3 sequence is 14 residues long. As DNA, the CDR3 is TGCAGCGCCGACCGGACTAGCGGATACAATGAGCAGTTCTTC. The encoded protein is CSADRTSGYNEQFF.

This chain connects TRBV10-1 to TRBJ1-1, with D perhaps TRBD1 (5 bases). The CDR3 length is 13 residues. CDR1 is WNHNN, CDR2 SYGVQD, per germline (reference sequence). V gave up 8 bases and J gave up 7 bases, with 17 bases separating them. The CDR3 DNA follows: TGCGCCAGCGTCAGGGAAAGAGGCGATGAAGCTTTCTTT. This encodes CASVRERGDEAFF.

CDR3: CASSSRLAGDEQYF. The CDR3 nucleotides read TGCGCCAGCAGCTCAAGACTAGCGGGAGACGAGCAGTACTTC. This rearrangement joins TRBV5-1 to TRBJ2-7; 12 bases agree with TRBD2. The junction had 3 bases not matched to a gene; V was cut back by 3 bases and J by 5 bases. Germline lookup yields CDR1 SGHRS and CDR2 YFSETQ. CDR3 length: 14 residues.

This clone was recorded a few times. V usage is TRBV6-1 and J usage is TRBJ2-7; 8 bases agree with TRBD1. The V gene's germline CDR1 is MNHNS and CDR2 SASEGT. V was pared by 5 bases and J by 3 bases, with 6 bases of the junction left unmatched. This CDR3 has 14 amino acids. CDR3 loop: CASSTTRGRYEQYF. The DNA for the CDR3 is TGTGCCAGCAGTACTACCAGGGGGCGCTACGAGCAGTACTTC.

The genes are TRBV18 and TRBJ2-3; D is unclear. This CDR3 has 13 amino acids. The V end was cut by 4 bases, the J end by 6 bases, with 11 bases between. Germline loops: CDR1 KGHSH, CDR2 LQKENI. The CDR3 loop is CASSLSLADTQYF. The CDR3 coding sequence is TGTGCCAGCTCACTCTCGCTCGCGGATACGCAGTATTTT.

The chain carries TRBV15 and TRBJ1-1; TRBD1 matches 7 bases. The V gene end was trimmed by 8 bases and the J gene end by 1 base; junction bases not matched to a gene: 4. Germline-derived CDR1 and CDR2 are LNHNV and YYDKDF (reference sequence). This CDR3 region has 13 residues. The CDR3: CATLGQPNTEAFF. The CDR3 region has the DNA TGTGCCACCTTGGGACAGCCGAACACTGAAGCTTTCTTT.

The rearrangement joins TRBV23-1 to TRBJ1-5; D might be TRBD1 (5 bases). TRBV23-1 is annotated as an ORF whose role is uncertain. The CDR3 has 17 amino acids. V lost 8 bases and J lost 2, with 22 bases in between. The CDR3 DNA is TGCGCCAGCCCCCTTGCCAGGGAGGTTTTAGGCAATCAGCCCCAGCATTTT. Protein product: CASPLAREVLGNQPQHF.

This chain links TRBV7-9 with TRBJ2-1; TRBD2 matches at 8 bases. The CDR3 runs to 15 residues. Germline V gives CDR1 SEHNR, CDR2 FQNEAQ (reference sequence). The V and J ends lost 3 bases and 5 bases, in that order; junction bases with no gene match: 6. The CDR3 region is CASSLVLADHNEQFF. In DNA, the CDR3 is TGTGCCAGCAGCTTGGTACTAGCGGACCACAATGAGCAGTTCTTC.

In nucleotides, the CDR3 is TGCGCCAGCAGCCGCAGCAGTCGGGGTTCGGAGACCCAGTACTTC. Encoded protein: CASSRSSRGSETQYF. The chain carries TRBV4-3 and TRBJ2-5; the D gene is possibly TRBD2 (5 bases). Germline V gene sequence: CDR1 LGHNA, CDR2 YSLEER. The CDR3 runs to 15 residues. V was pared by 4 bases and J by 5 bases, with 17 bases between.

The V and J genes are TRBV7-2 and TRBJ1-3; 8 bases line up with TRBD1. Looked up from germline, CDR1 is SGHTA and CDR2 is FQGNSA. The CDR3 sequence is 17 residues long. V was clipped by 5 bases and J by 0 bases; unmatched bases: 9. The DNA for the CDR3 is TGTGCCAGCAGCGCAGACAGGGGTCATAACTCTGGAAACACCATATATTTT. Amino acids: CASSADRGHNSGNTIYF.

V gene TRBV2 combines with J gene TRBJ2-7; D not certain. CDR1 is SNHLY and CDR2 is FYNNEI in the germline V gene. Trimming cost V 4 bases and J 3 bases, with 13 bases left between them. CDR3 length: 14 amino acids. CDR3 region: CASSALGSFYEQYF. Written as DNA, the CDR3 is TGTGCCAGCAGTGCCCTCGGTTCTTTCTACGAGCAGTACTTC.

The CDR3 reads CASTASRPEDTQYF. DNA for the CDR3: TGTGCCAGCACCGCTAGCCGCCCTGAAGATACGCAGTATTTT. The chain has TRBV6-6 and TRBJ2-3; TRBD2 is a possible D gene (5 bases). Germline loops: CDR1 MNHNY, CDR2 SVGAGI (reference sequence). The V and J ends lost 7 bases and 5 bases respectively, with 16 bases between them. The CDR3 runs to 14 residues.

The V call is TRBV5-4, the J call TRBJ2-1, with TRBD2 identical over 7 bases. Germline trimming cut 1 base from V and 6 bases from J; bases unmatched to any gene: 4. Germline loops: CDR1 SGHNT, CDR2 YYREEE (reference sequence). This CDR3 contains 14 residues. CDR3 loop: CASSLSRELNEQFF. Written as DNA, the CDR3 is TGTGCCAGCAGCTTGTCGCGGGAGCTCAATGAGCAGTTCTTC.

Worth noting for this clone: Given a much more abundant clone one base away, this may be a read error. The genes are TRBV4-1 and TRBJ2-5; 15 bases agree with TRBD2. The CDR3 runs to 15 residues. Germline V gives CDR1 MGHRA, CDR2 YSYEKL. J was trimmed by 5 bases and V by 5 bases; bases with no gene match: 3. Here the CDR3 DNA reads TGCGCCAGCAGCTTCGGACTAGCGGGAGGGGAGACCCAGTACTTC. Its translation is CASSFGLAGGETQYF.